This is a list of T cell receptor beta chains from one sample in a study of blood T cell repertoires in COVID-19. Assay: immunoSEQ multiplex PCR; the TCRdb copy retains only in-frame clones and omits some. The data show about 37,000 clones, with 91% seen just once and approximately 6% held by the top ten. The sequencing sample was made of peripheral blood. The receptors shown here come from a woman over 75 with acute or convalescent COVID-19. Both conserved end residues are trimmed from each CDR3. Clone size is shown for a subset of rows, as once, few, many or a class of expanded clone.

V	size	J	length	CDR3
TRBV6-1	-	TRBJ2-7	16	ASSEHRGMRSWGYEQY
TRBV7-9	-	TRBJ2-1	16	ASSSLDPQQGSYNEQF
TRBV6-4	-	TRBJ1-5	12	ASVNPRSNQPQH
TRBV10-1	-	TRBJ1-1	9	ASSDDREAF
TRBV12-5	few	TRBJ1-2	16	ASGRPWEGRYTNYGYT
TRBV2	once	TRBJ1-1	13	ASSAGGEKGVGAF
TRBV9	-	TRBJ1-3	14	ASSARQGAIGNTIY
TRBV18	-	TRBJ2-2	13	ASSPSPGGTGELF
TRBV6-5	-	TRBJ2-7	9	ASSSFGEQY
TRBV3-1/TRBV3-2	-	TRBJ2-6	13	ASSPGSSGANVLT
TRBV11-2	once	TRBJ1-2	13	ASSLIRRESYGYT
TRBV2	-	TRBJ1-1	13	ASRLETGGDTEAF
TRBV6-5	few	TRBJ1-1	10	ASSASSTEAF
TRBV18	once	TRBJ1-1	13	ASSPTGGADTEAF
TRBV9	once	TRBJ2-4	12	ASSVRGSEGIQY
TRBV2	-	TRBJ1-6	14	ASSERRNREGSPLH
TRBV5-8	-	TRBJ1-2	12	ASTQGTSNYGYT
TRBV19	-	TRBJ2-3	9	ASSDRDTQY
TRBV2	-	TRBJ1-5	17	ASRAQTPGTVHSNQPQH
TRBV15	-	TRBJ1-1	11	ATSKQGGTEAF
TRBV27	-	TRBJ1-2	12	ASSGRTGNYGYT
TRBV7-9	few	TRBJ1-1	10	ASSFSNTEAF
TRBV5-1	-	TRBJ1-1	12	ASSLRQGSAEAF
TRBV2	-	TRBJ1-1	12	ASKQQGLNTEAF
TRBV18	once	TRBJ1-2	12	ASSPTQGVIGYT
TRBV15	-	TRBJ2-3	14	ATSRDRGASTDTQY
TRBV4-2	-	TRBJ2-1	10	ASSPERDEQF
TRBV24-1	-	TRBJ2-7	19	ATSDLATGTSGLQGGYEQY